A selection of T cell receptor beta chains follows, all from one sample in a study of regulatory T cells in long-lasting Graves disease. TCRdb recomputed calls from the multiplex PCR reads with MiXCR, one row per CDR3 protein. The sample records a few hundred thousand distinct CDR3 sequences, 20% to 25% being singletons. Material: peripheral blood mononuclear cells (PBMCs), obtained when the disease was refractory, from a patient treated with antithyroid drugs. The origin of the receptors is a female donor with Graves disease. Both conserved end residues are part of each CDR3. A D gene is named only where the DNA matches it firmly. Expanded clones get a size class; other rows say once, few or many, or leave the size out.

size: .
D: TRBD2
J: TRBJ2-2
V: TRBV7-3
length: 15
DNA: TGTGCCAGCGGACTACTAGCGGGAGTCCCCGGGGAGCTGTTTTTT
CDR3: CASGLLAGVPGELFF

size: many
D: TRBD1
J: TRBJ1-2
V: TRBV11-2
length: 14
DNA: TGTGCCAGCAGTCGATCGGGACAGCCCTATGGCTACACCTTC
CDR3: CASSRSGQPYGYTF

size: few
D: .
J: TRBJ1-1
V: TRBV30
length: 13
DNA: TGTGCCTTTAATCGACAGACAGACACTGAAGCTTTCTTT
CDR3: CAFNRQTDTEAFF

size: few
D: .
J: TRBJ2-7
V: TRBV29-1
length: 12
DNA: TGCAGCGTTTCGGACAGTCCCTACGAGCAGTACTTC
CDR3: CSVSDSPYEQYF

size: many
D: TRBD1
J: TRBJ2-5
V: TRBV6-2/TRBV6-3
length: 16
DNA: TGTGCCAGCACCGAACATGGGACAGCTCCCCAAGAGACCCAGTACTTC
CDR3: CASTEHGTAPQETQYF

size: many
D: TRBD2
J: TRBJ2-7
V: TRBV28
length: 15
DNA: TGTGCCAGCAGTTCTAGTACTTCGGGAGGCTACGAGCAGTACTTC
CDR3: CASSSSTSGGYEQYF

size: few
D: .
J: TRBJ1-5
V: TRBV27
length: 15
DNA: TGTGCCAGCAGTTTATTCAGGGGTAGCAATCAGCCCCAGCATTTT
CDR3: CASSLFRGSNQPQHF

size: few
D: .
J: TRBJ1-1
V: TRBV6-2/TRBV6-3
length: 14
DNA: TGTGCCAGCGGAAAACAGATATTGAACACTGAAGCTTTCTTT
CDR3: CASGKQILNTEAFF

size: few
D: .
J: TRBJ1-5
V: TRBV19
length: 14
DNA: TGTGCCAGTAGTACCCGGAACCTAAATCAGCCCCAGCATTTT
CDR3: CASSTRNLNQPQHF

size: .
D: .
J: TRBJ1-1
V: TRBV30
length: 11
DNA: TGTGCCTGGAGGCCTCAGACTGAAGCTTTCTTT
CDR3: CAWRPQTEAFF

size: many
D: TRBD1
J: TRBJ1-1
V: TRBV27
length: 15
DNA: TGTGCCAGCAGTCCAGGGACAGGGGTGAACACTGAAGCTTTCTTT
CDR3: CASSPGTGVNTEAFF

size: many
D: .
J: TRBJ1-6
V: TRBV12-3/TRBV12-4
length: 15
DNA: TGTGCCAGCAGTTCGCAGGGCGCCGGGAATTCACCCCTCCACTTT
CDR3: CASSSQGAGNSPLHF

size: many
D: TRBD1
J: TRBJ1-1
V: TRBV2
length: 18
DNA: TGTGCCAGCAGTGAAGCAAGAGGACAGGTGTTGATGAACACTGAAGCTTTCTTT
CDR3: CASSEARGQVLMNTEAFF

size: many
D: TRBD1
J: TRBJ2-7
V: TRBV28
length: 16
DNA: TGTGCCAGCAGTCACTCCGGGACAGGCCTATCCTACGAGCAGTACTTC
CDR3: CASSHSGTGLSYEQYF

size: .
D: TRBD2
J: TRBJ2-1
V: TRBV5-1
length: 15
DNA: TGCGCCAGCAGCCTCGGGGGGGGCAGTTTCGATGAGCAGTTCTTC
CDR3: CASSLGGGSFDEQFF